Sequencing of this T cell receptor beta chain was carried out in a study of T cells in Graves' hyperthyroidism and ophthalmopathy. The CDR3 extends over 14 amino acids. The germline V gene has CDR1 ENHRY and CDR2 SYGVKD. The V and J ends lost 10 bases and 0 bases respectively, with 15 bases between them. Amplification of TCR beta CDR3 regions used RNA as the template. HTBI primers were employed in a first-round RT-PCR of the TCR CDR3. In TCRdb, the multiplex PCR reads were re-called with MiXCR into one record per CDR3 protein. The data hold roughly 580,000 distinct CDR3 sequences, with roughly 50% observed a single time. This clonotype was observed at least ten times.

This rearrangement joins TRBV10-3 to TRBJ1-1, with D hard to call. The source of this sequence is a woman aged 18-30 years with Graves' hyperthyroidism. Sequencing was performed on peripheral blood or thyroid tissue (not recorded which). The CDR3 sequence is CASGSGVMNTEAFF. In DNA form, the CDR3 reads TGTGCCAGCGGCTCAGGCGTCATGAACACTGAAGCTTTCTTT.